This T cell receptor beta chain was retrieved from a study of vaccination and CD4 T cells after COVID-19. A few counts support this clonotype. The antigen is unknown. The Oncomine TCR Beta short-read assay was what sequenced the DNA obtained from cultured CD4+ T cells. MiXCR, run by TCRdb on the PCR reads, gives a single entry per CDR3 protein. The sample shows some 5,500 distinct CDR3 sequences, under 40% of them seen only once. The treatment: approximately nine-day PBMC culture with coronavirus spike peptide pools or control peptides (ViraFEST assay). It was before the COVID-19 pandemic (2011-2018) that the unexposed donor's CD4+ T cells were collected. Sequencing used CD4+ T cells from blood, cultured in vitro. This receptor was identified in a human donor in good health.

CDR3 residues: CASSIPGRSGATEAFF. The CDR3 coding sequence is TGTGCCAGTAGTATCCCAGGCCGCTCCGGGGCCACTGAAGCTTTCTTT. The V and J genes are TRBV19 and TRBJ1-1; possible D gene TRBD1, 5 bases. Germline CDR1 LNHDA, CDR2 SQIVND (reference sequence). Between the trimmed V and J ends, which lost 3 bases and 4 bases, there was a span of 18 bases. The CDR3 contains 16 residues.